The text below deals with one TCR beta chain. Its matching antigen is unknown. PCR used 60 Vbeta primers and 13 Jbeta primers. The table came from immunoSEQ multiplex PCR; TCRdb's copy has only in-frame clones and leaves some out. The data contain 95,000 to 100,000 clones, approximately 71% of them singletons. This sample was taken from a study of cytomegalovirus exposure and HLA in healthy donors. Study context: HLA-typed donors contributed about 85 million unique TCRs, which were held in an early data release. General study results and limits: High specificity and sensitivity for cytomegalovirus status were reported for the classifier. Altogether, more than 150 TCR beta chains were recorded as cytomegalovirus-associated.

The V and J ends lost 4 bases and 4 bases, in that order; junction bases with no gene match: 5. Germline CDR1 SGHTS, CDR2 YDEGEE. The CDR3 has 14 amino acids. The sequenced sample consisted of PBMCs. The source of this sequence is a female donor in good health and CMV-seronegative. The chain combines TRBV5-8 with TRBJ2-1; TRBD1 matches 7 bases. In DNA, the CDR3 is TGTGCCAGCAGCCGTGGACAGGCTTACAATGAGCAGTTCTTC. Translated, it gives CASSRGQAYNEQFF.